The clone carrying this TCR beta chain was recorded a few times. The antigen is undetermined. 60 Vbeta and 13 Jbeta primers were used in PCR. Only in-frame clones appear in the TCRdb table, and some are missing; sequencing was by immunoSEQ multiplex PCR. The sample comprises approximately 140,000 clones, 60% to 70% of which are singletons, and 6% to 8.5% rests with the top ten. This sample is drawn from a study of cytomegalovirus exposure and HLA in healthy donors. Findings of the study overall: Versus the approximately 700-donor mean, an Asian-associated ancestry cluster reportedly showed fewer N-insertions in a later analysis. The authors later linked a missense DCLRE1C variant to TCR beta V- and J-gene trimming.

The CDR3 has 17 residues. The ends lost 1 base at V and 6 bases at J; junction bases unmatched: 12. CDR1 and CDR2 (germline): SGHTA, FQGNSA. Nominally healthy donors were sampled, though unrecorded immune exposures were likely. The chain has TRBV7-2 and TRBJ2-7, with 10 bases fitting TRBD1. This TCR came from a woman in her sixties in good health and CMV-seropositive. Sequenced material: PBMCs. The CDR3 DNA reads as TGTGCCAGCAGCTTAGTCCCTCCGGGACAGGGGAGCGGCGAGCAGTACTTC. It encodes CASSLVPPGQGSGEQYF.